This T cell receptor beta chain originates from a study of blood T cell repertoires in COVID-19. Study details: Researchers got acute and convalescent COVID-19 samples from the United States, Italy and Spain. In each case, the material was cDNA or gDNA derived from T cells, B-cell-depleted T cells, or PBMCs.

This clone was counted once. This CDR3 is 15 amino acids long. Germline values: CDR1 MNHNY, CDR2 SVGAGI (reference sequence). Between the trimmed V and J ends, which lost 0 bases and 0 bases, there was a span of 8 bases. Original processing methods: Reference gene primer amplification yielded estimated nucleated cell counts. The method was immunoSEQ multiplex PCR; TCRdb's version includes in-frame clones alone and lacks a portion of them. For V, J and clone size, that table is used; D and trimming come from the DNA. The sample carries 95,000 to 110,000 clones, over 85% recorded once. The rearrangement uses TRBV6-6 and TRBJ1-2; D gene ambiguous. Sequencing was done on a sample of peripheral blood. This sequence originates from an elderly woman in a cohort sampled during active COVID-19. In DNA form, the CDR3 reads TGTGCCAGCAGTTACTCGAGGGATTCTAACTATGGCTACACCTTC. Translating it yields CASSYSRDSNYGYTF.